A single T cell receptor beta chain is shown here with its context. Its target is not known. Mismatch with germline at one junction end may stem from a read error. Germline CDR1 and CDR2: SEHNR and FQNEAQ (reference sequence). The CDR3 loop spans 16 amino acids. The PCR used 60 Vbeta and 13 Jbeta primers. Profiling relied on immunoSEQ multiplex PCR, and the TCRdb table lists in-frame clones only, not all of them. This sample has about 170,000 clones, with roughly 85% found just once. The data belong to a study of cytomegalovirus exposure and HLA in healthy donors. The study's findings and limits: A later analysis, which compared TCR beta chains of equal frequency, found the HLA-associated ones more clonally expanded.

The sequence was collected from a young man in good health and CMV-seropositive. The sequenced sample consisted of PBMCs. J is TRBJ2-3 and V is TRBV7-9, with 11 bases matching TRBD2. The CDR3 DNA is TGTTCCAGCAGCCCCCAAACTAGCGGGAGTGCAGATACGCAGTATTTT. It codes for CSSSPQTSGSADTQYF.